Listed below are T cell receptor beta chains from one sample, sequenced in a study of blood T cell repertoires in COVID-19. Only in-frame clones appear in the TCRdb table, and some are missing; sequencing was by immunoSEQ multiplex PCR. The data show about 220,000 clones, about 83% seen once. The sample comprised peripheral blood. The receptor set was obtained from a woman in her fifties or sixties with acute or convalescent COVID-19. The CDR3 runs from the conserved cysteine through the conserved F or W. A D gene is named only where the DNA matches it firmly. Clone size appears in some rows only: once, few, many, or a class for an expanded clone.

>TRBV2|TRBD1|.|TRBJ2-1
CASSGDRGREQFF
TGTGCCAGCAGCGGCGACAGGGGCCGTGAGCAGTTCTTC
>TRBV2|TRBD1|.|TRBJ2-7
CASSAETGDEQYF
TGTGCCAGCAGCGCGGAGACAGGGGACGAGCAGTACTTC
>TRBV18|TRBD1|.|TRBJ1-1
CASSPGTATEAFF
TGTGCCAGCTCACCAGGGACAGCCACTGAAGCTTTCTTT
>TRBV5-1|.|.|TRBJ2-7
CASSLDGLPEGQYF
TGCGCCAGCAGCTTAGACGGACTCCCCGAGGGGCAGTACTTC
>TRBV7-7|TRBD2|.|TRBJ2-1
CASSLGAGAGLGYEQFF
TGTGCTAGCAGCTTAGGAGCGGGAGCAGGGCTGGGATATGAGCAGTTCTTC
>TRBV3-1/TRBV3-2|.|.|TRBJ2-3
CASSPNTGGSTDTQYF
TGTGCCAGCAGCCCTAATACTGGCGGGAGCACAGATACGCAGTATTTT
>TRBV28|TRBD1|.|TRBJ1-1
CASSVDRGVGAFF
TGTGCCAGCAGTGTAGACAGGGGCGTGGGGGCTTTCTTT
>TRBV5-4|TRBD1|few|TRBJ1-1
CASSLWDRPSREAFF
TGTGCCAGCAGCCTCTGGGACAGGCCTTCTCGGGAGGCTTTCTTT
>TRBV29-1|.|.|TRBJ1-2
CSVGIRDFYGYTF
TGCAGCGTTGGGATCCGGGATTTCTATGGCTACACCTTC
>TRBV10-1|.|.|TRBJ2-5
CATQGGSEETQYF
TGCGCCACCCAGGGAGGCAGCGAAGAGACCCAGTACTTC
>TRBV11-2|.|.|TRBJ1-5
CASSSSPEAPQHF
TGTGCCAGCAGCTCCTCACCCGAGGCGCCCCAGCATTTT
>TRBV28|.|.|TRBJ1-5
CASSFSRTDNQPQHF
TGTGCCAGCAGTTTCTCTCGGACAGACAATCAGCCCCAGCATTTT
>TRBV5-6|.|.|TRBJ2-7
CASSFPLRGYEQYF
TGTGCCAGCAGCTTCCCCCTCCGGGGCTACGAGCAGTACTTC
>TRBV6-1|TRBD1|once|TRBJ2-1
CASSERGTGGAYEQFF
TGTGCCAGCAGTGAAAGGGGGACAGGGGGCGCATATGAGCAGTTCTTC
>TRBV27|TRBD1|.|TRBJ1-2
CATRTGFNYGYTF
TGTGCCACCAGGACAGGGTTTAACTATGGCTACACCTTC
>TRBV28|TRBD2|.|TRBJ2-1
CASRGIAGPNEQFF
TGTGCCAGCAGGGGAATAGCGGGGCCCAATGAGCAGTTCTTC
>TRBV27|TRBD1|.|TRBJ1-6
CASSPRTGRTNSPLHF
TGTGCCAGCAGTCCACGGACAGGGAGGACTAATTCACCCCTCCACTTT
>TRBV14|TRBD1|.|TRBJ2-2
CASSQFGTGNGELFF
TGTGCCAGCAGCCAATTTGGGACAGGGAACGGGGAGCTGTTTTTT
>TRBV5-1|TRBD1|.|TRBJ2-1
CASARSGTGDNEQFF
TGCGCCAGCGCCCGCTCCGGGACAGGGGATAATGAGCAGTTCTTC
>TRBV10-3|TRBD2|.|TRBJ2-1
CATSPGLADEQFF
TGTGCCACCTCTCCGGGACTAGCAGATGAGCAGTTCTTC
>TRBV10-3|TRBD1|.|TRBJ1-2
CAISVQGEYGYTF
TGTGCCATCAGTGTACAGGGGGAGTATGGCTACACCTTC
>TRBV28|TRBD1|.|TRBJ2-5
CASNDRGQGETQYF
TGTGCCAGCAACGACAGGGGGCAAGGGGAGACCCAGTACTTC
>TRBV24-1|.|.|TRBJ1-2
CATSDETGQGRGYTF
TGTGCCACCAGTGATGAGACAGGCCAAGGGCGTGGCTACACCTTC
>TRBV18|TRBD1|.|TRBJ1-5
CASSPSGQGGGQPQHF
TGTGCCAGCTCACCTTCCGGACAGGGTGGAGGCCAGCCCCAGCATTTT
>TRBV5-1|TRBD1|.|TRBJ2-1
CASSLADRDPYNEQFF
TGCGCCAGCAGCTTGGCCGACAGGGACCCCTACAATGAGCAGTTCTTC
>TRBV30|TRBD1|.|TRBJ1-1
CAWSAPDGQEVNTEAFF
TGTGCCTGGAGTGCTCCTGATGGACAGGAGGTGAACACTGAAGCTTTCTTT
>TRBV7-2|TRBD1|.|TRBJ2-1
CASSLGQGSYNEQFF
TGTGCCAGCAGCCTTGGACAGGGATCTTACAATGAGCAGTTCTTC
>TRBV6-5|.|.|TRBJ1-2
CASSGTNLYGYTF
TGTGCCAGTTCCGGGACAAACCTCTATGGCTACACCTTC
>TRBV9|TRBD2|.|TRBJ2-5
CASSGAGTSGQETQYF
TGTGCCAGCAGCGGAGCCGGGACTAGCGGTCAAGAGACCCAGTACTTC
>TRBV7-6|.|few|TRBJ2-7
CASSRRSGGPGDEQYF
TGTGCCAGCAGCCGACGTAGTGGTGGCCCGGGGGACGAGCAGTACTTC
>TRBV14|TRBD2|.|TRBJ2-1
CASSQAPGTSFPLVF
TGTGCCAGCAGCCAAGCCCCCGGGACTAGCTTCCCGTTGGTCTTC
>TRBV3-1/TRBV3-2|TRBD1|.|TRBJ2-1
CASSRQGGNEQFF
TGTGCCAGCAGCCGACAGGGGGGCAATGAGCAGTTCTTC
>TRBV4-2|TRBD1|.|TRBJ1-2
CASSQALDRERNYGYTF
TGTGCCAGCAGCCAAGCTCTAGACAGGGAACGGAACTATGGCTACACCTTC
>TRBV5-1|.|.|TRBJ2-7
CASSLGPPDRDTPYEQYF
TGCGCCAGCAGCTTGGGGCCCCCTGACCGGGACACTCCCTACGAGCAGTACTTC
>TRBV6-5|TRBD1|.|TRBJ2-1
CASKSQGASNEQFF
TGTGCCAGCAAGTCACAGGGGGCTTCAAATGAGCAGTTCTTC
>TRBV5-8|TRBD2|few|TRBJ2-7
CASSLMGAGISYEQYF
TGTGCCAGCAGCTTAATGGGAGCGGGAATTTCCTACGAGCAGTACTTC
>TRBV6-1|.|.|TRBJ1-1
CASSEFGGVNTEAFF
TGTGCCAGCAGTGAATTCGGGGGAGTGAACACTGAAGCTTTCTTT
>TRBV3-1/TRBV3-2|.|.|TRBJ2-3
CASSQDDYTDTQYF
TGTGCCAGCAGCCAAGATGACTACACAGATACGCAGTATTTT
>TRBV20-1|.|.|TRBJ2-3
CSASSGYTDTQYF
TGCAGTGCTAGTTCGGGATACACAGATACGCAGTATTTT
>TRBV9|.|.|TRBJ2-7
CASSVEGAPYEQYF
TGTGCCAGCAGCGTTGAAGGGGCACCCTACGAGCAGTACTTC
>TRBV19|.|.|TRBJ2-1
CASSIDLGAYNEQFF
TGTGCCAGTAGTATAGATCTAGGGGCTTACAATGAGCAGTTCTTC
>TRBV28|.|.|TRBJ2-5
CASSLSLQGFYETQYF
TGTGCCAGCAGTTTAAGTCTGCAGGGGTTTTATGAGACCCAGTACTTC
>TRBV27|TRBD1|.|TRBJ2-7
CASSPSGTGVRYEQYF
TGTGCCAGCAGTCCCTCCGGGACAGGGGTTCGGTACGAGCAGTACTTC
>TRBV4-1|.|.|TRBJ1-1
CASSQDLIFTDSALGAFF
TGCGCCAGCAGCCAAGATCTGATCTTCACGGACAGCGCATTGGGAGCTTTCTTT
>TRBV23-1|.|.|TRBJ2-5
CASSQSVSGRPPLETQYF
TGCGCCAGCAGTCAATCGGTTTCAGGGAGGCCCCCTCTAGAGACCCAGTACTTC
>TRBV28|.|.|TRBJ2-2
CASSSLPGAGTGELFF
TGTGCCAGCAGTTCCCTCCCGGGAGCGGGCACCGGGGAGCTGTTTTTT
>TRBV6-5|.|.|TRBJ2-7
CASSPRAGLSYEQYF
TGTGCCAGCAGTCCGAGGGCCGGGCTGAGCTACGAGCAGTACTTC
>TRBV24-1|.|.|TRBJ2-3
CATSDNGGPSTDTQYF
TGTGCCACCAGTGATAACGGAGGACCTAGCACAGATACGCAGTATTTT
>TRBV5-4|TRBD2|once|TRBJ2-3
CASSLPGLAGSTDTQYF
TGTGCCAGCAGCCTGCCCGGACTAGCGGGGAGCACAGATACGCAGTATTTT
>TRBV6-2/TRBV6-3|TRBD2|.|TRBJ2-7
CASSYLLAGVSYEQYF
TGTGCCAGCAGTTACCTCCTAGCGGGAGTATCCTACGAGCAGTACTTC
>TRBV4-1|TRBD1|.|TRBJ2-2
CASSHPGQGASTGELFF
TGCGCCAGCAGCCACCCCGGACAGGGGGCGAGCACCGGGGAGCTGTTTTTT
>TRBV7-9|TRBD1|.|TRBJ2-2
CASSLGQGFSGELFF
TGTGCCAGCAGCTTAGGACAGGGGTTCTCCGGGGAGCTGTTTTTT
>TRBV3-1/TRBV3-2|TRBD2|.|TRBJ2-1
CASSQGAQREEFF
TGTGCCAGCAGCCAAGGAGCCCAGCGGGAGGAGTTCTTC
>TRBV13|TRBD1|.|TRBJ2-1
CASSFRDRGYNEQFF
TGTGCCAGCAGTTTCCGGGACAGGGGATACAATGAGCAGTTCTTC